This T cell receptor (beta chain) originates from a study of shared clonotypes between healthy human individuals. Sequencing used immunoSEQ multiplex PCR; TCRdb keeps in-frame clones, though not all of them. Of some 2,100,000 clones in the sample, around 95% are singletons; the top ten hold approximately 0.13%. Whole-study results and caveats: Memory subsets had estimated richness that was generally smaller than that of naive subsets.

Remarks on this clone: Its matching antigen is unknown.

The CDR3 length is 14 residues. The germline gives CDR1 MNHEY, CDR2 SMNVEV (reference sequence). J gave up 4 bases and V 3 bases, and 1 base lay outside the gene matches. V is TRBV27 and J is TRBJ1-4, with 8 bases lining up with TRBD1. The clonotype comes from a man in his late teens or twenties in good health. Specimen: naive CD4+ T cells sorted from blood. Subset meaning: CD45RA+ positively selected. The DNA for the CDR3 is TGTGCCAGCAGTTTGGACAGGGTTAATGAAAAACTGTTTTTT. It specifies CASSLDRVNEKLFF.